The clone carrying this T cell receptor (beta chain) was observed many times. Its antigen is not known. The data stem from a study of neurological immune-mediated disorders. 2 million PBMCs stored at -80 C were the source of the unsorted libraries. 5'RACE generated cDNA with 10-nucleotide random UMIs. Each CDR3 protein is one row after TCRdb ran MiXCR on the 5' RACE reads. Among tens of thousands of distinct CDR3 sequences listed, about 9.4% were seen once. Study-wide points: Falling below healthy controls, multiple sclerosis showed the least TCR clonal expansion, while HTLV-1-associated myelopathy showed the most. Because no CDR3 amino acid sequences were shared across subjects by expanded clones, private repertoires were suggested in all groups.

Input material: PBMCs. The clonotype comes from a woman aged 35 to 49 with HTLV-1-associated myelopathy (HAM/TSP).

CDR3 sequence: CASSPGTGGLIGELFF. The CDR3 nucleotides read TGTGCCAGCAGCCCAGGGACAGGGGGCCTAATAGGGGAGCTGTTTTTT. This chain joins TRBV7-2 and TRBJ2-2; 12 bases map to TRBD1. V lost 5 bases to trimming and J lost 8 bases; unmatched junction nucleotides: 9. Looked up from germline, CDR1 is SGHTA and CDR2 is FQGNSA. The CDR3 runs 16 residues.